These 10 T cell receptor beta chains share one sample of origin, sequenced in a study of OX40 agonist ivuxolimab in advanced cancers. Produced via immunoSEQ multiplex PCR; TCRdb's table is partial and in-frame only. The repertoire consists of 70,000 or so clones, with about 90% occurring once and the leading ten covering around 0.86%. Sequencing was performed on CD4+ or CD8+ T cells sorted from blood, taken in a trial of the OX40 agonist ivuxolimab. The origin of the receptors is an adult with an advanced solid tumor such as melanoma, head and neck, liver or kidney cancer.

This clone was seen a few times. This sequence joins TRBV5-1 and TRBJ2-5; D tentatively reads TRBD1 or TRBD2 (5 bases each). Trimming took off 4 bases at V and 2 bases at J, with 12 bases between the two ends. CDR3 length: 14 amino acids. Germline lookup yields CDR1 SGHRS and CDR2 YFSETQ. The chain's CDR3 is CASSDGGVQETQYF. CDR3 DNA: TGCGCCAGCAGCGATGGGGGTGTACAAGAGACCCAGTACTTC.

The chain has TRBV6-5 and TRBJ2-5; D possibly corresponds to TRBD1 (5 bases). Near its end, the DNA agrees better with TRBJ2-7, so the J call may be wrong. The germline V gene encodes CDR1 MNHEY and CDR2 SVGAGI. The CDR3 contains 16 residues. The CDR3 here is CASSYSGQGSSYEQYF. The CDR3, as DNA: TGTGCCAGCAGTTACTCAGGGCAGGGTAGCTCCTACGAGCAGTACTTC.

The chain carries TRBV6-1 and TRBJ2-1; D uncertain. CDR1 MNHNS and CDR2 SASEGT come from the germline V gene. This CDR3 comprises 13 residues. The V gene lost 4 bases and the J gene lost 5 bases, with 9 bases spanning the gap. The CDR3 DNA sequence: TGTGCCAGCAGTGCTTTCCAGGACAATGAGCAGTTCTTC. This codes for CASSAFQDNEQFF.

The chain employs TRBV5-4 and TRBJ1-1; tentative D call: TRBD1 (5 bases). CDR3 size: 14 residues. Germline assignment: CDR1 SGHNT and CDR2 YYREEE (reference sequence). Trimming pared 3 bases from V and 1 base from J, leaving 10 bases between. As DNA, the CDR3 is TGTGCCAGCAGCTCCGGGACGGGGAACACTGAAGCTTTCTTT. It specifies CASSSGTGNTEAFF. Full variable domain (remainder filled in from reference TRBV5-4 and TRBJ1-1): ETGVTQSPTHLIKTRGQQVTLRCSSQSGHNTVSWYQQALGQGPQFIFQYYREEENGRGNFPPRFSGLQFPNYSSELNVNALELDDSALYLCASSSGTGNTEAFFGQGTRLTVV.

The rearrangement links TRBV6-5 to TRBJ2-1; 8 bases fit TRBD2. V gave up 2 bases and J gave up 10 bases; unmatched junction bases: 7. Germline-derived CDR1 and CDR2 are MNHEY and SVGAGI. The CDR3 extends over 14 amino acids. As DNA, the CDR3 is TGTGCCAGCAGTTACGAGGCCGGGAGGGGCGAGCAGTTCTTC. Translated, it gives CASSYEAGRGEQFF.

The J gene is TRBJ1-2, the V gene TRBV30, with a tentative D call TRBD1 (5 bases). The CDR3 loop spans 18 amino acids. CDR1 GTSNPN and CDR2 SVGIG come from the germline V gene (reference sequence). The ends were cut back, 0 bases at V and 2 bases at J, with 22 bases in the middle. Written as DNA, the CDR3 is TGTGCCTGGAGTGTAGCTGAGGGGCAGGGAAAGGCAAACTATGGCTACACCTTC. This encodes CAWSVAEGQGKANYGYTF.

The J gene is TRBJ2-2, the V gene TRBV7-2; D gene unclear. CDR3 length: 15 amino acids. V was cut by 6 bases and J by 0 bases, with 11 bases left in between. Germline V CDR1 and CDR2: SGHTA, FQGNSA. The CDR3 DNA reads TGTGCCAGCAGAGTTCAGGAGACGAACACCGGGGAGCTGTTTTTT. Translated: CASRVQETNTGELFF. Full variable domain (remainder filled in from reference TRBV7-2 and TRBJ2-2): GAGVSQSPSNKVTEKGKDVELRCDPISGHTALYWYRQSLGQGLEFLIYFQGNSAPDKSGLPSDRFSAERTGGSVSTLTIQRTQQEDSAVYLCASRVQETNTGELFFGEGSRLTVL.

The chain joins TRBV30 to TRBJ2-7; 9 bases match TRBD2. The CDR3 is made up of 14 amino acids. V lost 0 bases and J lost 2; bases outside the gene matches: 2. Germline-derived CDR1 and CDR2 are GTSNPN and SVGIG (reference sequence). The CDR3 DNA is TGTGCCTGGAGTGTCTTAGCGGGAGCCTACGAGCAGTACTTC. As protein: CAWSVLAGAYEQYF.

The chain couples TRBV28 to TRBJ1-4; the match to TRBD1 covers 8 bases. Trimming removed 6 bases from V and 4 bases from J; junction bases left unmatched: 16. The germline CDR1 and CDR2 sequences are MDHEN and SYDVKM. The CDR3 runs 18 residues. Written as DNA, the CDR3 is TGTGCCAGCAGAGAACGACAGGGGAGGTTGGCGGATAATGAAAAACTGTTTTTT. It specifies CASRERQGRLADNEKLFF.

The chain is built from TRBV5-4 and TRBJ2-7; D gene ambiguous. The CDR3 is 12 amino acids. The germline gives CDR1 SGHNT, CDR2 YYREEE (reference sequence). Trimming took 3 bases from V and 1 from J, leaving 5 bases between them. CDR3 protein: CASSSSSYEQYF. In DNA, the CDR3 is TGTGCCAGCAGCTCCTCGTCCTACGAGCAGTACTTC.